This TCR beta chain emerged from a study of cytomegalovirus exposure and HLA in healthy donors. The study ran its PCR with 60 Vbeta and 13 Jbeta primers. The table came from immunoSEQ multiplex PCR; TCRdb's copy has only in-frame clones and leaves some out. The table records 180,000 or so clones, more than 75% of them present only once. Germline CDR1 and CDR2: MNHEY and SVGAGI. Losses at the gene ends were 2 bases for V and 2 bases for J; bases not matched to a gene: 2. The CDR3 spans 15 residues. The chain joins TRBV6-5 to TRBJ2-7; 11 bases map to TRBD1. Sequencing used PBMCs. This receptor was taken from a woman younger than 45 in good health and CMV-seropositive. CDR3 sequence: CASSYRDRGAYEQYF. The CDR3 coding sequence is TGTGCCAGCAGTTACCGGGACAGGGGGGCCTACGAGCAGTACTTC.